Described below is a single T cell receptor beta chain sequence and its context. Its antigen is unknown. No qualities accompany the bases; no much larger clone lies one base away. RNA was extracted using the RNeasy kit, and roughly 0.5 to 1 microgram was reverse transcribed with random hexamers. TCR beta CDR3 regions were amplified with the immunoSEQ multiplex PCR assay covering 54 Vbeta and 13 Jbeta segments. Bias from PCR amplification was corrected by using a synthetic template baseline for primer optimization and for computational correction. Processing in the source paper ran as follows. Only productive sequences were kept, with reads annotated to V, D and J genes according to IMGT and analyzed in immunoSEQ Analyzer. Clonality was computed as one minus Shannon entropy normalized by log2 of the number of productive unique sequences. For each patient and control, public and private clones were evaluated within the 100 most prevalent clones. A clone was defined as Susac-specific if it was absent from the healthy and MS cohorts, from over a thousand published viral clones and from other ImmuneACCESS disease sequences. Using fastp at Q25 and MiXCR, TCRdb reprocessed the public reads and kept productive beta chains. Every CDR3 protein is listed once, alongside the most common genes and DNA of its rows. These V and J calls are TCRdb output, not the study's own analysis. This sample gives about 430,000 distinct CDR3 sequences in total; around 83% of them show up just once. The top ten hold roughly 0.11% of the sample.

The data derive from a study of CD8 T cells in Susac syndrome (dated by TCRdb to between 2019 and 2020). Background for the entire study: Whether CD8+ T cell activation and differentiation in Susac syndrome was antigen driven was tested using repertoire sequencing. The clonality of the CD8+ T cell repertoire was compared across about a dozen healthy donors, some 14 Susac syndrome patients and 15 multiple sclerosis patients. What the work shows at the level of the full study, not this receptor alone: The TCR sequencing and HLA analysis was acknowledged to have included a relatively small number of individuals.

Peripheral blood CD8+ and CD4+ T cells from healthy donors, Susac syndrome patients and multiple sclerosis patients were profiled using high-throughput TCR beta sequencing. The multiple sclerosis controls were treatment-naive patients who had stable or active relapsing-remitting disease and met the revised McDonald criteria. Bulk CD8+ and CD4+ T cells were purified by magnetic negative isolation, while CD8+ TEMRA cells were enriched using FACS. Blood was collected in EDTA tubes and processed within 24 hours, with PBMCs isolated through density gradient centrifugation. PBMCs intended for TCR sequencing were frozen in liquid nitrogen and were later thawed in a 37 degrees C water bath. The sorted or isolated CD4+, CD8+ and CD8+ TEMRA cells had a purity of 90% or higher. The junction shows trimming of 6 bases on V and 3 bases on J, and the gene matches do not reach 8 bases of it. For CDR1 and CDR2, the germline V gene (reference sequence) lists MNHEY and SMNVEV. The CDR3 has 15 amino acids, counting the end cysteine and phenylalanine. The DNA shown is the 45-base CDR3, in frame from base 1.

The origin of this receptor is a human donor with multiple sclerosis. Sequencing was done on a sample of CD8+ T cells from PBMCs. This chain joins TRBV27 to TRBJ1-3, and 7 junction bases match TRBD1. Read as DNA, the sequence is TGTGCCAGCAGACCTACAGGGGAAGATGGAAACACCATATATTTT. Its product reads: CASRPTGEDGNTIYF.